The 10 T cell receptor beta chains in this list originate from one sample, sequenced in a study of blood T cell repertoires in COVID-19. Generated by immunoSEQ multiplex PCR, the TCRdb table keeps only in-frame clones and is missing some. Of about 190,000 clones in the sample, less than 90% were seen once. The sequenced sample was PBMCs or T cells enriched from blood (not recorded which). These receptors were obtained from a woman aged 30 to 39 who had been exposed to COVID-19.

CDR3 DNA sequence: TGTGCCACCAGCAGTGGGACTAGCGGGGGTGAGCAGTTCTTC. This gives the protein CATSSGTSGGEQFF. The J gene is TRBJ2-1, the V gene TRBV15; 14 bases are shared with TRBD2. After removal of 3 bases from V and 9 bases from J, the junction contained 1 base not matched to a gene. The length of the CDR3 is 14 residues. Germline-derived CDR1 and CDR2 are LNHNV and YYDKDF (reference sequence). The full variable domain, in which reference TRBV15 and TRBJ2-1 provide the parts outside the CDR3, is DAMVIQNPRYQVTQFGKPVTLSCSQTLNHNVMYWYQQKSSQAPKLLFHYYDKDFNNEADTPDNFQSRRPNTSFCFLDIRSPGLGDTAMYLCATSSGTSGGEQFFGPGTRLTVL.

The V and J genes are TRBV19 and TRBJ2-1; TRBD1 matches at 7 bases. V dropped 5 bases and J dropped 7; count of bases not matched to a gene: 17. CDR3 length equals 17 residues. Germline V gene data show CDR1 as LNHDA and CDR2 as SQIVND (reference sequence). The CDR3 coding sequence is TGTGCCAGTAGTCAAAGGGGACAGTTAGGGGCCGGGAATGAGCAGTTCTTC. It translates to CASSQRGQLGAGNEQFF.

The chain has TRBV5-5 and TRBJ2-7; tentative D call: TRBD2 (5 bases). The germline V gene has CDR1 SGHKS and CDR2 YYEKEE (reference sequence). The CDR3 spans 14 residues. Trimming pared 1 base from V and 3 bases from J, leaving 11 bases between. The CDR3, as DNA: TGTGCCAGCAGCTTGCCGGACGGAGGCTACGAGCAGTACTTC. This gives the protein CASSLPDGGYEQYF. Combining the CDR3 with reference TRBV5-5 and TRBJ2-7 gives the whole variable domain DAGVTQSPTHLIKTRGQQVTLRCSPISGHKSVSWYQQVLGQGPQFIFQYYEKEERGRGNFPDRFSARQFPNYSSELNVNALLLGDSALYLCASSLPDGGYEQYFGPGTRLTVT.

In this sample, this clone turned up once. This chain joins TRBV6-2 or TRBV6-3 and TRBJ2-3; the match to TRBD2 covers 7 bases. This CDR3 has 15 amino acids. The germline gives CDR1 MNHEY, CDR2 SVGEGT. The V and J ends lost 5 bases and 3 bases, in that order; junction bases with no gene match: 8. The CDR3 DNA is TGTGCCAGCAGTCAACTGCGGGGGAGGACAGATACGCAGTATTTT. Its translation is CASSQLRGRTDTQYF.

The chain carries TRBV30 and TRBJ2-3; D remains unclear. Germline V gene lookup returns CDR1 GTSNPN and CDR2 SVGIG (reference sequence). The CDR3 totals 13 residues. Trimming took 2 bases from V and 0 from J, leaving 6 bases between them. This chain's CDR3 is CAWSQYSTDTQYF. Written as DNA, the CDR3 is TGTGCCTGGAGTCAGTACAGCACAGATACGCAGTATTTT.

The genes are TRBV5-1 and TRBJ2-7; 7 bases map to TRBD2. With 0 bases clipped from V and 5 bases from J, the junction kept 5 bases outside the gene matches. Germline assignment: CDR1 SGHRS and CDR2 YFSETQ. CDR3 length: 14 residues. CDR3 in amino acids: CASSLEGGENEQYF. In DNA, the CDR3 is TGCGCCAGCAGCTTGGAGGGAGGGGAGAACGAGCAGTACTTC. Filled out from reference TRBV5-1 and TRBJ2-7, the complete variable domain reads KAGVTQTPRYLIKTRGQQVTLSCSPISGHRSVSWYQQTPGQGLQFLFEYFSETQRNKGNFPGRFSGRQFSNSRSEMNVSTLELGDSALYLCASSLEGGENEQYFGPGTRLTVT.

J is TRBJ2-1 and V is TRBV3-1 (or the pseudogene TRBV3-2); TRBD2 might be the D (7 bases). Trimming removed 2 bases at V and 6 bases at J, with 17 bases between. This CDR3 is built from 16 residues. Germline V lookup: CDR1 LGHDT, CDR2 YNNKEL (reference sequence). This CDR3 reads CASSQFRGGSRNEQFF. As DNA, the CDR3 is TGTGCCAGCAGCCAATTTAGGGGGGGCTCTCGCAATGAGCAGTTCTTC.

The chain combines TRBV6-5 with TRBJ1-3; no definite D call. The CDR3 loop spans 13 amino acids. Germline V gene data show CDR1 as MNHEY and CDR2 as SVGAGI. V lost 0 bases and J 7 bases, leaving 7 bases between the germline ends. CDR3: CASSYSGVNTIYF. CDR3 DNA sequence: TGTGCCAGCAGTTACTCGGGAGTGAACACCATATATTTT.

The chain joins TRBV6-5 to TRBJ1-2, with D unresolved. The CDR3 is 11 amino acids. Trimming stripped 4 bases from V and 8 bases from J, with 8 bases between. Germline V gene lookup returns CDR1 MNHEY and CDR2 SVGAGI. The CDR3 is CASSSVTGYTF. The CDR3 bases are TGTGCCAGCAGTTCGGTAACGGGCTACACCTTC.

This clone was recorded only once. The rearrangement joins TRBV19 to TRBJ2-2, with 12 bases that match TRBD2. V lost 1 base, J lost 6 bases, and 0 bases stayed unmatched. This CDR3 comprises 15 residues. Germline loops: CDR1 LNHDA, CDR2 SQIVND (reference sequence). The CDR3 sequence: CASSIASGGAGELFF. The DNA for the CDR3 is TGTGCCAGTAGTATAGCTAGCGGGGGGGCCGGGGAGCTGTTTTTT.